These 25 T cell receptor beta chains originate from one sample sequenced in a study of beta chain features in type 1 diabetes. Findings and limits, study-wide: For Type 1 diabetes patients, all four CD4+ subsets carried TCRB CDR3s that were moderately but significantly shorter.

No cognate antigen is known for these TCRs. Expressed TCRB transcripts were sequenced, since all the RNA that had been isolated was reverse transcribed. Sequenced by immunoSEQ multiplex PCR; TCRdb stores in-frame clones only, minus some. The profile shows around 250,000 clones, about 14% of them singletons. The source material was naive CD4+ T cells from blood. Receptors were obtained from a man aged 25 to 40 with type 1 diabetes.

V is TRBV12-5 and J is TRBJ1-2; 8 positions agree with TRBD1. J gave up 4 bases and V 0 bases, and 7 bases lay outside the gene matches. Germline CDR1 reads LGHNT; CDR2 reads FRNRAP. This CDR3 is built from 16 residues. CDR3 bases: TGTGCTAGTGGTTTGGTACTGACAGGGGACCTCTATGGCTACACCTTC. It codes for CASGLVLTGDLYGYTF.

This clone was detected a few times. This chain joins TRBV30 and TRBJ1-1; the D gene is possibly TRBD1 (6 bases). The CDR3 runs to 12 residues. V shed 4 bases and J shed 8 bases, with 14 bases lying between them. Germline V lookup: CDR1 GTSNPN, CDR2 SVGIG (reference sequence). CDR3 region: CAWNLETGEAFF. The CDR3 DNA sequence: TGTGCCTGGAACCTTGAAACAGGGGAAGCTTTCTTT.

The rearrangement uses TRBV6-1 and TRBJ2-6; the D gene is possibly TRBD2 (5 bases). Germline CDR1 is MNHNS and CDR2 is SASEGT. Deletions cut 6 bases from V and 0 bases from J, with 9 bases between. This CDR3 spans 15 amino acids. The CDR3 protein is CASRLDGSGANVLTF. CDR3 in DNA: TGTGCCAGCAGACTAGATGGCTCTGGGGCCAACGTCCTGACTTTC.

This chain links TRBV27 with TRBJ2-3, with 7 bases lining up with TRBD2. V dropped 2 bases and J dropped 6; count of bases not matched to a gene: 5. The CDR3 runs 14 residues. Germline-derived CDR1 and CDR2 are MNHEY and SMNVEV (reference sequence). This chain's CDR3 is CASSLGGLLDTQYF. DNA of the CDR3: TGTGCCAGCAGTTTAGGGGGACTACTCGATACGCAGTATTTT.

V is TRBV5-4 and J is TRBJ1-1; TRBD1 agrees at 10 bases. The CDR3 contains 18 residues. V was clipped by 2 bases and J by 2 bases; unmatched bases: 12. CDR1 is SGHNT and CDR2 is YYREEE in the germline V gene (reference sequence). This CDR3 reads CASSFGRDRGLSNTEAFF. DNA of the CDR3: TGTGCCAGCAGCTTTGGCCGGGACAGGGGTTTGTCTAACACTGAAGCTTTCTTT.

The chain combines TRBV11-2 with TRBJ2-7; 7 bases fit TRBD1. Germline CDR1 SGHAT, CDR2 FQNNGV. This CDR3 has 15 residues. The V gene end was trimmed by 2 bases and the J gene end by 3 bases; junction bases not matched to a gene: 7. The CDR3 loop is CASSLTQPGGYEQYF. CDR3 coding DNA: TGTGCCAGCAGCTTAACGCAGCCAGGGGGCTACGAGCAGTACTTC.

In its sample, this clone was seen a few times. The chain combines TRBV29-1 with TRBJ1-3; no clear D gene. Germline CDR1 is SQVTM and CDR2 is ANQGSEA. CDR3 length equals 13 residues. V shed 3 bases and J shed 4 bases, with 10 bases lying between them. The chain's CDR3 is CSVEKTTGNTIYF. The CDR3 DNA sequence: TGCAGCGTTGAGAAGACAACCGGAAACACCATATATTTT.

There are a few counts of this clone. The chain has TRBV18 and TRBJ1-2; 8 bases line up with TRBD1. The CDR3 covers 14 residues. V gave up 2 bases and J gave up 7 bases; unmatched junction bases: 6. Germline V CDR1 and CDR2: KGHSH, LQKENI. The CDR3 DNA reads TGTGCCAGCTCACCAAGTCAGGGGGCAGGTGGCTACACCTTC. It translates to CASSPSQGAGGYTF.

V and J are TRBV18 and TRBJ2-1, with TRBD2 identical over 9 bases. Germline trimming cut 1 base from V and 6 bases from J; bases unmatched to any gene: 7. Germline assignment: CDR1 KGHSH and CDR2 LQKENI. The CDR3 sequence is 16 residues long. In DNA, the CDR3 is TGTGCCAGCTCACCACGCAGGCTAGCGGGGCCCAATGAGCAGTTCTTC. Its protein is CASSPRRLAGPNEQFF.

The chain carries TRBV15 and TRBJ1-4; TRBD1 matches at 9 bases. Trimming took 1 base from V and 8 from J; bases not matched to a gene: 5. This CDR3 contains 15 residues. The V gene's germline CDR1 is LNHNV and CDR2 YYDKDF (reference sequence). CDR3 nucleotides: TGTGCCACCAGCAGAGGGGACAGGGCGTTGGAAAAACTGTTTTTT. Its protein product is CATSRGDRALEKLFF.

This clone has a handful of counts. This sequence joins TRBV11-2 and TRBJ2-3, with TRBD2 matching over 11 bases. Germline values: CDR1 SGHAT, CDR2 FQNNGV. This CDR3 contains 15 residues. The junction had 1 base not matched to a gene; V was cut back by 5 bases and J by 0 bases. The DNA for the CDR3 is TGTGCCAGCAGCCGACTAGCGGGGAGCACAGATACGCAGTATTTT. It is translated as CASSRLAGSTDTQYF.

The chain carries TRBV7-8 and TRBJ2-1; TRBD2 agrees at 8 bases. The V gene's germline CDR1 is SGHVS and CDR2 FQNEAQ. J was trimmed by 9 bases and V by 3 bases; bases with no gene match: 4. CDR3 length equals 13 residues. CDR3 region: CASSLGREAEQFF. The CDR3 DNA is TGTGCCAGCAGCTTGGGGCGGGAGGCTGAGCAGTTCTTC.

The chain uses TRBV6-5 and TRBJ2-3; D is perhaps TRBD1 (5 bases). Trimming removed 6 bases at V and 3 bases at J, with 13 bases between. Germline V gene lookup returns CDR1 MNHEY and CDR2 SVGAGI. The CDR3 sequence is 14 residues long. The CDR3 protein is CASRTGVMTDTQYF. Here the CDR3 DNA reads TGTGCCAGCAGAACAGGAGTAATGACAGATACGCAGTATTTT.

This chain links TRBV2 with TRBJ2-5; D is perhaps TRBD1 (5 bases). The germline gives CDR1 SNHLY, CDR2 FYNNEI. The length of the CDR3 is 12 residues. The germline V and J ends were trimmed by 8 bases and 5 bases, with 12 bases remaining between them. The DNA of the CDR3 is TGTGCCAGCGGACAAGGTGGGGAGACCCAGTACTTC. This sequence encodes CASGQGGETQYF. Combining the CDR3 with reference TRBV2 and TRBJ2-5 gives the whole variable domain EPEVTQTPSHQVTQMGQEVILRCVPISNHLYFYWYRQILGQKVEFLVSFYNNEISEKSEIFDDQFSVERPDGSNFTLKIRSTKLEDSAMYFCASGQGGETQYFGPGTRLLVL.

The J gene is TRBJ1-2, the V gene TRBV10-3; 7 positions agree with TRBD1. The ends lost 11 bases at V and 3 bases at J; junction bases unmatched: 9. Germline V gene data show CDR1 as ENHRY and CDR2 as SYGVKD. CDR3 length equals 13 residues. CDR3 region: CAVRGGSDYGYTF. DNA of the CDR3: TGTGCCGTCCGAGGGGGCAGCGACTATGGCTACACCTTC.

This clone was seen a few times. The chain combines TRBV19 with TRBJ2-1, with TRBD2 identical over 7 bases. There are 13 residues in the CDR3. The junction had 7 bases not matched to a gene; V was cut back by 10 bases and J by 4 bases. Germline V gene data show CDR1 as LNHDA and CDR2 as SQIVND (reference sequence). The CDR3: CATLDGGYNEQFF. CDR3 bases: TGTGCCACCCTGGACGGGGGGTACAATGAGCAGTTCTTC.

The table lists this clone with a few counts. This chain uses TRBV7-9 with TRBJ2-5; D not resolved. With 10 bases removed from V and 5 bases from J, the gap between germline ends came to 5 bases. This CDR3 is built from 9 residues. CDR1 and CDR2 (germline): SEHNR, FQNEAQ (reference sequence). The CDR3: CATSETQYF. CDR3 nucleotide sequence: TGTGCCACTTCCGAGACCCAGTACTTC.

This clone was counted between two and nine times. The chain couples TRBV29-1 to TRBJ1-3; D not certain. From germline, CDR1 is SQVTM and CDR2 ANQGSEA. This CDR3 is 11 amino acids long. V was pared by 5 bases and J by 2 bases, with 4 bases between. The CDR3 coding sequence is TGCAGCGTTACTGCTGGAAACACCATATATTTT. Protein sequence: CSVTAGNTIYF.

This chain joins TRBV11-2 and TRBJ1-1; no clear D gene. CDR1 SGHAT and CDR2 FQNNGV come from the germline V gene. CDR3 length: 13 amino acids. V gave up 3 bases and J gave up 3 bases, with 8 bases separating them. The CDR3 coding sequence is TGTGCCAGCAGCTTGACGGCGGACACTGAAGCTTTCTTT. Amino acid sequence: CASSLTADTEAFF.

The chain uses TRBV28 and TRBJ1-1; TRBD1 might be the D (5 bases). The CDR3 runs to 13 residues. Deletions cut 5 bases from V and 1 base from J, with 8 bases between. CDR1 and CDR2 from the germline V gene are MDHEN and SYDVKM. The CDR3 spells CASSQDRNTEAFF. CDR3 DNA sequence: TGTGCCAGCAGTCAAGACAGGAACACTGAAGCTTTCTTT.

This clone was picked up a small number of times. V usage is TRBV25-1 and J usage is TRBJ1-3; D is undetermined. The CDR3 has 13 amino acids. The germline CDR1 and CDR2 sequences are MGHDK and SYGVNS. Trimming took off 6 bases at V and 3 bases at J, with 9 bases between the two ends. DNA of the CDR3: TGTGCCAGCAGGAGCTCGGGTGGAAACACCATATATTTT. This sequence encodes CASRSSGGNTIYF. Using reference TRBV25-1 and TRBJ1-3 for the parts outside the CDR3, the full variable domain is EADIYQTPRYLVIGTGKKITLECSQTMGHDKMYWYQQDPGMELHLIHYSYGVNSTEKGDLSSESTVSRIRTEHFPLTLESARPSHTSQYLCASRSSGGNTIYFGEGSWLTVV.

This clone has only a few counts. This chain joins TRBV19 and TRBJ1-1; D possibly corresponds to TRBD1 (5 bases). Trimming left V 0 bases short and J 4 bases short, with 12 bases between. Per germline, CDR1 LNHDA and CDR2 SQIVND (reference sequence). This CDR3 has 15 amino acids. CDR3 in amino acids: CASSIEGRRGTEAFF. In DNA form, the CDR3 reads TGTGCCAGTAGTATAGAGGGGCGGCGGGGCACTGAAGCTTTCTTT.

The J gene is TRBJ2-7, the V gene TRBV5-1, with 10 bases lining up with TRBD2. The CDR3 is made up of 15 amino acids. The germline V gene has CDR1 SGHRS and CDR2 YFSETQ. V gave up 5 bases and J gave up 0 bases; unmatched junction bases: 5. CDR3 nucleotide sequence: TGCGCCAGCAGTCCACTAGCGGGGAGCTCCTACGAGCAGTACTTC. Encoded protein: CASSPLAGSSYEQYF.

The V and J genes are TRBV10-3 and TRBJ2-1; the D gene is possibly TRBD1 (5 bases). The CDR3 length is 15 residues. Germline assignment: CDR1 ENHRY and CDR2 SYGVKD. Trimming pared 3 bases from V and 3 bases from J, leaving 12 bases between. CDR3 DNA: TGTGCCATCAGTGAAGGGCAGGGAAGCTACAATGAGCAGTTCTTC. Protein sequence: CAISEGQGSYNEQFF.

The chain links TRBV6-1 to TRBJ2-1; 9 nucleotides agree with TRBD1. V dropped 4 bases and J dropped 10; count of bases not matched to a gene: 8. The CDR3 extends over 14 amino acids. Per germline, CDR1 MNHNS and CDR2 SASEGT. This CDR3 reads CASSVDRGPWEQFF. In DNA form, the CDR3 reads TGTGCCAGCAGTGTGGACAGGGGACCCTGGGAGCAGTTCTTC.